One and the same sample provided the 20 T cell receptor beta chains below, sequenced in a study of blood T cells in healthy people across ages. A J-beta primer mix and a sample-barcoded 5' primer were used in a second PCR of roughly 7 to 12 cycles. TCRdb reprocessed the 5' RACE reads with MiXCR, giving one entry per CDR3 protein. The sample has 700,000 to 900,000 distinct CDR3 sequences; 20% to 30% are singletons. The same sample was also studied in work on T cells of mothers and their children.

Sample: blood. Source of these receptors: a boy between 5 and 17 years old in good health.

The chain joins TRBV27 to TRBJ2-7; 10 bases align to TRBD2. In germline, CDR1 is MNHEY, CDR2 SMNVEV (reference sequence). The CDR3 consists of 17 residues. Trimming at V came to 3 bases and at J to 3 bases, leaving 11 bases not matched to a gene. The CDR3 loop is CASSFREVAGGHYEQYF. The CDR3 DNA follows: TGTGCCAGCAGTTTCCGCGAGGTAGCGGGGGGCCACTACGAGCAGTACTTC.

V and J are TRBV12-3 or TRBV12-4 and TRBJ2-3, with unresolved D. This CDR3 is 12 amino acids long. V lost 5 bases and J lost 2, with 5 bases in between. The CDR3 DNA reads TGTGCCAGCAGTGGACCCACAGATACGCAGTATTTT. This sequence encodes CASSGPTDTQYF.

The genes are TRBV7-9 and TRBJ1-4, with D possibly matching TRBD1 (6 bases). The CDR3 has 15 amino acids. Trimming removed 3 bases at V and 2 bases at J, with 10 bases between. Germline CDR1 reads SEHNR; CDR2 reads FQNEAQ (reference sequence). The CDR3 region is CASSFMGATNEKLFF. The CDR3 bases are TGTGCCAGCAGCTTCATGGGGGCGACTAATGAAAAACTGTTTTTT.

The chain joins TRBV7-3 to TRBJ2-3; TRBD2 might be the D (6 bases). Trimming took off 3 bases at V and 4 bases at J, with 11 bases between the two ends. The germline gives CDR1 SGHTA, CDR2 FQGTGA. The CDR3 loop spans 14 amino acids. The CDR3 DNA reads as TGTGCCAGCAGCTTTGCTAGCGAAGCAGATACGCAGTATTTT. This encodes CASSFASEADTQYF.

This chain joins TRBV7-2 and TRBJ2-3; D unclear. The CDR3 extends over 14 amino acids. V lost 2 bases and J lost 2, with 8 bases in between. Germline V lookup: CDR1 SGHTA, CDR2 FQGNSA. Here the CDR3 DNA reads TGTGCCAGCAGCTTAATCCAGATCACAGATACGCAGTATTTT. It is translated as CASSLIQITDTQYF.

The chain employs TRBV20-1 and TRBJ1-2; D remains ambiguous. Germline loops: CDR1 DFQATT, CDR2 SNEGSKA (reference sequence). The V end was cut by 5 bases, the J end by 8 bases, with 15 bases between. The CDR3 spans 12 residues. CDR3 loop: CSAAMRGNGYTF. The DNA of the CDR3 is TGCAGTGCTGCCATGCGGGGTAACGGCTACACCTTC.

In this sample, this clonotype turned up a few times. The CDR3 DNA follows: TGTGCCAGCAGCTTAGTGCAGGGAGTCTACGAGCAGTACTTC. It is translated as CASSLVQGVYEQYF. The chain is built from TRBV11-2 and TRBJ2-7, with D perhaps given as TRBD1 or TRBD2 (5 bases each). Germline loops: CDR1 SGHAT, CDR2 FQNNGV. The CDR3 consists of 14 residues. V was cut by 1 base and J by 3 bases, with 10 bases left in between.

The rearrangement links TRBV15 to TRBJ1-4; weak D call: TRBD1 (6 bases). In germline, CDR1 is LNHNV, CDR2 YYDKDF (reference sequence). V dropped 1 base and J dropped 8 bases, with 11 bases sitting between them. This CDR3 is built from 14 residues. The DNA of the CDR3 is TGTGCCACCAGCAGAGGACAGGCTCAAGAAAAACTGTTTTTT. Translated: CATSRGQAQEKLFF.

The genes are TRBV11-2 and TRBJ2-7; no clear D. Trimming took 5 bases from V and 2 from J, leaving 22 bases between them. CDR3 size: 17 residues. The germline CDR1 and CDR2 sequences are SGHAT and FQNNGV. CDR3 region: CASSAGPARSLAYEQYF. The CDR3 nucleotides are TGTGCCAGCAGCGCAGGACCAGCCCGGAGTCTAGCCTACGAGCAGTACTTC.

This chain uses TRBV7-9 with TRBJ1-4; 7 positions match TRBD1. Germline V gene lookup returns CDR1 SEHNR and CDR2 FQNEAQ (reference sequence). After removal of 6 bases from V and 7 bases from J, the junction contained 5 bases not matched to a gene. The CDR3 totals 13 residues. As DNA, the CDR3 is TGTGCCAGCAGGGACAGGTCCTTTGAAAAACTGTTTTTT. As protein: CASRDRSFEKLFF.

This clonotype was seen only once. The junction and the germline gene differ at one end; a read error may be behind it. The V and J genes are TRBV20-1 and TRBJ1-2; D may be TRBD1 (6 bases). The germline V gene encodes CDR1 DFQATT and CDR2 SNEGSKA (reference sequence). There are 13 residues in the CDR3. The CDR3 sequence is CSASAGANYAYTF. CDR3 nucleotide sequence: TGCAGTGCTAGTGCGGGGGCCAACTATGCCTACACCTTC.

The CDR3, as DNA: TGCGCCAGCAGCGGGGCTCCAAACAATGAGCAGTTCTTC. It is translated as CASSGAPNNEQFF. The chain combines TRBV5-1 with TRBJ2-1; TRBD1 is a possible D gene (5 bases). The CDR3 is made up of 13 amino acids. Looked up from germline, CDR1 is SGHRS and CDR2 is YFSETQ. V was pared by 4 bases and J by 5 bases, with 10 bases between.

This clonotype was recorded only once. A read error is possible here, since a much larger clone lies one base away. The CDR3 here is CASNVAPTAQETQYF. Here the CDR3 DNA reads TGTGCCAGCAACGTAGCCCCGACAGCCCAAGAGACCCAGTACTTC. The chain joins TRBV9 to TRBJ2-5, with D perhaps TRBD1 (5 bases). Looked up from germline, CDR1 is SGDLS and CDR2 is YYNGEE. The CDR3 sequence is 15 residues long.

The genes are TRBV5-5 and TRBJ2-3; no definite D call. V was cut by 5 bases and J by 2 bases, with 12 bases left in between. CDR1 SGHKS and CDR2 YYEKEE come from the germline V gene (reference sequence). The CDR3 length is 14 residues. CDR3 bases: TGTGCCAGCAGGAAGGGTAGTAACACAGATACGCAGTATTTT. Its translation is CASRKGSNTDTQYF. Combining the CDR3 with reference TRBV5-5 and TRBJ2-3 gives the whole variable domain DAGVTQSPTHLIKTRGQQVTLRCSPISGHKSVSWYQQVLGQGPQFIFQYYEKEERGRGNFPDRFSARQFPNYSSELNVNALLLGDSALYLCASRKGSNTDTQYFGPGTRLTVL.

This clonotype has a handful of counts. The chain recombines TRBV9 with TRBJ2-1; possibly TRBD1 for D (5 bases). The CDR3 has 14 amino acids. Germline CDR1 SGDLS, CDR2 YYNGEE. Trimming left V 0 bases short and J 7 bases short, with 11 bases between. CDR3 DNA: TGTGCCAGCAGCGTAGGAGCAGGGCTAAATGAGCAGTTCTTC. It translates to CASSVGAGLNEQFF.

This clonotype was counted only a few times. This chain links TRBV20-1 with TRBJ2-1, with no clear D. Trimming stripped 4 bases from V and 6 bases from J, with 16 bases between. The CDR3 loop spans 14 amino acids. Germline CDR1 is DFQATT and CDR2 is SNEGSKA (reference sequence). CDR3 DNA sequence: TGCAGTGCTAAGAGCTCAGACGGGTCCAATGAGCAGTTCTTC. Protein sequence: CSAKSSDGSNEQFF.

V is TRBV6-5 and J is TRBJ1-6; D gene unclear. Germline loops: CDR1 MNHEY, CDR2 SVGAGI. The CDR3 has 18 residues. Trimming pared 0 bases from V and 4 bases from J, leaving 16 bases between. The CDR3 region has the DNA TGTGCCAGCAGTTACTCTCCGATGGGTCCCCAGTATAATTCACCCCTCCACTTT. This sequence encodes CASSYSPMGPQYNSPLHF.

CDR3 in DNA: TGTGCCAGCAGGACCCGACAGGCCTCCTACAATGAGCAGTTCTTC. Its translation is CASRTRQASYNEQFF. The gene calls are TRBV6-1 and TRBJ2-1; TRBD1 might be the D (6 bases). V was clipped by 6 bases and J by 0 bases, with 12 bases between them. This CDR3 contains 15 residues. The germline gives CDR1 MNHNS, CDR2 SASEGT.

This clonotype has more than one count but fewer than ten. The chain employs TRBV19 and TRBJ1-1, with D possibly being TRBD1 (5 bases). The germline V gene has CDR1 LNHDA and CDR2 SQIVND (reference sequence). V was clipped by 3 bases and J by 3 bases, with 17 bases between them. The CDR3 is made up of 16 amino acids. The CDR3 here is CASSINTARAYTEAFF. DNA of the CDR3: TGTGCCAGTAGTATCAATACGGCCAGGGCGTACACTGAAGCTTTCTTT.

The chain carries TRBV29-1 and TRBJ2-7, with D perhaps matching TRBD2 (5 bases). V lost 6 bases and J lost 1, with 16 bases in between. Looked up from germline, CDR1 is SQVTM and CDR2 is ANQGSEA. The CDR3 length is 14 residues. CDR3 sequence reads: CSVRVREGSYEQYF. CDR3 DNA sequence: TGCAGCGTAAGAGTTCGGGAAGGGTCCTACGAGCAGTACTTC.